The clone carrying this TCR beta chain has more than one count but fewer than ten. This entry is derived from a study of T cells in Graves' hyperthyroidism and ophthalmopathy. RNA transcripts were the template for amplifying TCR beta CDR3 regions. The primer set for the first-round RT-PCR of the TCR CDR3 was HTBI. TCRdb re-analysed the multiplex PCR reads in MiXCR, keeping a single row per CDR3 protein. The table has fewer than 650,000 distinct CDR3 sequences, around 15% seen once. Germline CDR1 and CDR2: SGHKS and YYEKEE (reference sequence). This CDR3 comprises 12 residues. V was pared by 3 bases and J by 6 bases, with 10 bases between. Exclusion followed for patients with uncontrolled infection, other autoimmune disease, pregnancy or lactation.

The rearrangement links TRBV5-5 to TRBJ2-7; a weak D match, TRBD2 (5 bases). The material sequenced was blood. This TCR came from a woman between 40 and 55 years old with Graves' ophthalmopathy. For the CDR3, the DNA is TGTGCCAGCAGCTCGGGGTATCTCGAGCAGTACTTC. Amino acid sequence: CASSSGYLEQYF.